Below, 28 T cell receptor beta chains from the same sample are listed, as sequenced in a study of breast tumors, draining lymph nodes, adjacent tissues. Axillary draining lymph nodes of breast cancer patients supplied the node samples. TCRdb itself ran the multiplex PCR reads through MiXCR, one entry per CDR3 protein. The sample gives 150,000 to 250,000 distinct CDR3 sequences, 31% of which show up once; around 4.4% is in the top ten. The material sequenced was axillary lymph node tissue. The receptors were gathered from a female donor with breast cancer. Some clones in this sample may be carry-over from other donors' samples.

At least ten counts were recorded for this clonotype. The rearrangement links TRBV20-1 to TRBJ1-2; no clear D gene. The CDR3 is 16 amino acids. V lost 4 bases, J lost 6 bases, and 24 bases lay in between. Germline CDR1 is DFQATT and CDR2 is SNEGSKA (reference sequence). The DNA for the CDR3 is TGCAGTGCTAACCCAGCCTGGCCCAAGGGCATCCATGGCTACACCTTC. It is translated as CSANPAWPKGIHGYTF.

Notes on this clonotype: Just one base apart from a much larger clone, this may be a read error. The V and J genes are TRBV18 and TRBJ1-2; TRBD1 is a possible D gene (5 bases). The germline gives CDR1 KGHSH, CDR2 LQKENI. The CDR3 extends over 15 amino acids. Here the CDR3 DNA reads TGTGCCAGCTCACCAGACTCGTACGGCCAGGGAGGCTGCACCTTC. Its protein product is CASSPDSYGQGGCTF.

This clonotype was recorded many times. The chain recombines TRBV7-2 with TRBJ2-1, with TRBD2 as a possible D gene (6 bases). The V gene lost 3 bases and the J gene lost 3 bases, with 15 bases spanning the gap. The CDR3 extends over 16 amino acids. CDR1 is SGHTA, CDR2 FQGNSA, per germline. CDR3 sequence: CASSFIGKAGYNEQFF. The CDR3 nucleotides read TGTGCCAGCAGCTTTATAGGCAAAGCGGGCTACAATGAGCAGTTCTTC.

This clonotype was recorded a few times. A read error may explain this, as a much larger clone is one base away. The J gene is TRBJ2-7, the V gene TRBV5-4; TRBD2 is a possible D gene (6 bases). The CDR3 has 15 residues. Germline V gives CDR1 SGHNT, CDR2 YYREEE (reference sequence). Trimming took off 2 bases at V and 6 bases at J, with 18 bases between the two ends. This CDR3 is CASSLMTAGPSEQYF. The CDR3 DNA reads as TGTGCCAGCAGCTTAATGACAGCGGGTCCCTCCGAGCAGTACTTC.

This clonotype was detected once. The chain is built from TRBV7-2 and TRBJ2-7, with 12 bases identical to TRBD1. The junction had 12 bases not matched to a gene; V was cut back by 4 bases and J by 8 bases. CDR1 and CDR2 from the germline V gene are SGHTA and FQGNSA. This CDR3 spans 16 amino acids. The CDR3 bases are TGTGCCAGCAGCTATCCCGGGACAGGGGGCGAGTACAAGCAGTACTTC. It specifies CASSYPGTGGEYKQYF.

In its sample, this clonotype was seen many times. This chain uses TRBV9 with TRBJ2-1, with 9 bases that match TRBD2. V shed 6 bases and J 4 bases; nucleotides not matched to a gene: 11. Germline V gene lookup returns CDR1 SGDLS and CDR2 YYNGEE. The CDR3 covers 16 residues. CDR3 residues: CASTPRRAGGYNEQFF. The DNA of the CDR3 is TGTGCCAGCACCCCCCGGCGGGCGGGGGGGTACAATGAGCAGTTCTTC.

This chain uses TRBV3-1 with TRBJ2-7; D uncertain. The CDR3 runs to 14 residues. The V gene lost 4 bases and the J gene lost 6 bases, with 16 bases spanning the gap. The germline V gene has CDR1 LGHDT and CDR2 YNNKEL (reference sequence). CDR3 protein: CASSLGVSWGEQYF. DNA for the CDR3: TGTGCCAGCAGCCTTGGAGTCTCTTGGGGCGAGCAGTACTTC.

This clonotype was counted at least ten times. V and J are TRBV27 and TRBJ1-3; D remains ambiguous. CDR1 is MNHEY, CDR2 SMNVEV, per germline (reference sequence). Trimming stripped 5 bases from V and 0 bases from J, with 5 bases between. The CDR3 sequence is 13 residues long. This CDR3 is CASSATSGNTIYF. For the CDR3, the DNA is TGTGCCAGCAGTGCCACCTCTGGAAACACCATATATTTT.

V usage is TRBV29-1 and J usage is TRBJ2-1; D may match TRBD1 or TRBD2 (5 bases each). Germline values: CDR1 SQVTM, CDR2 ANQGSEA. The CDR3 is made up of 13 amino acids. V lost 8 bases and J lost 9, with 20 bases in between. Here the CDR3 DNA reads TGCAGCTTACGGGGACCTTCTCTGGGTGAGCAGTTCTTC. Translated, it gives CSLRGPSLGEQFF.

This clonotype was detected ten times or more. V is TRBV11-1 and J is TRBJ2-1, with a weak D call TRBD2 (6 bases). V lost 5 bases to trimming and J lost 3 bases, with 14 bases between them. There are 15 residues in the CDR3. Germline assignment: CDR1 SGHAT and CDR2 FQDESV (reference sequence). As DNA, the CDR3 is TGTGCCAGCAGCCCCCGGGACTTCCTCTACAATGAGCAGTTCTTC. Its translation: CASSPRDFLYNEQFF.

CDR3 DNA: TGTGCCTGGAGTCGGGCAGGGACTGAAGCTTTCTTT. Translation: CAWSRAGTEAFF. The chain links TRBV30 to TRBJ1-1, with D possibly TRBD1 on 5 matching bases. This CDR3 has 12 residues. CDR1 is GTSNPN, CDR2 SVGIG, per germline (reference sequence). The V end lost 2 bases, the J end lost 5 bases, and 9 bases lay between the germline ends. Full variable domain (outside the CDR3, taken from reference TRBV30 and TRBJ1-1): SQTIHQWPATLVQPVGSPLSLECTVEGTSNPNLYWYRQAAGRGLQLLFYSVGIGQISSEVPQNLSASRPQDRQFILSSKKLLLSDSGFYLCAWSRAGTEAFFGQGTRLTVV.

The rearrangement joins TRBV20-1 to TRBJ2-1, with 8 bases fitting TRBD2. J was trimmed by 4 bases and V by 1 base; bases with no gene match: 0. Germline V lookup: CDR1 DFQATT, CDR2 SNEGSKA (reference sequence). CDR3 size: 13 residues. The CDR3 loop is CSARVAGYNEQFF. CDR3 nucleotide sequence: TGCAGTGCTAGAGTAGCGGGGTACAATGAGCAGTTCTTC.

The table lists this clonotype with many counts. V gene TRBV20-1 combines with J gene TRBJ1-5; D possibly corresponds to TRBD1 (5 bases). CDR1 is DFQATT, CDR2 SNEGSKA, per germline (reference sequence). The CDR3 is 13 amino acids. V was shortened by 4 bases and J by 9 bases, with 16 bases between the two germline ends. The CDR3 bases are TGCAGTGCTACCAAAACAGGAACCCGGCCCCAGCATTTT. Translation gives CSATKTGTRPQHF.

This clonotype was counted at least ten times. The V gene is TRBV20-1, the J gene TRBJ2-7; no reliable D call. This CDR3 has 10 amino acids. Looked up from germline, CDR1 is DFQATT and CDR2 is SNEGSKA (reference sequence). The ends were cut back, 3 bases at V and 7 bases at J, with 7 bases in the middle. CDR3 coding DNA: TGCAGTGCTAGGATTGGGGAGCAGTACTTC. It yields the protein CSARIGEQYF.

The J gene is TRBJ2-5, the V gene TRBV2; 8 bases are shared with TRBD2. This CDR3 is 15 amino acids long. V was pared by 7 bases and J by 5 bases, with 12 bases of the junction left unmatched. Germline CDR1 is SNHLY and CDR2 is FYNNEI. The CDR3 region has the DNA TGTGCCAGCATGGCTGGGCTAGCGGGTGGGGAGACCCAGTACTTC. Protein product: CASMAGLAGGETQYF.

This clonotype was recorded at least ten times. CDR3 DNA sequence: TGTGCCAGCAGCTTGGGCTGGCCGAATGAGCAGTTCTTC. Protein product: CASSLGWPNEQFF. The chain has TRBV5-6 and TRBJ2-1; D is uncertain. The CDR3 is 13 residues long. Germline V lookup: CDR1 SGHDT, CDR2 YYEEEE. With 0 bases removed from V and 7 bases from J, the gap between germline ends came to 8 bases.

The chain combines TRBV14 with TRBJ2-1; 7 nucleotides align to TRBD1. Trimming at V came to 4 bases and at J to 10 bases, leaving 19 bases not matched to a gene. This CDR3 has 17 residues. Germline-derived CDR1 and CDR2 are SGHDN and FVKESK. The CDR3 protein is CASSLPGEQGEQNEQFF. The CDR3 nucleotides are TGTGCCAGCAGCCTTCCTGGGGAGCAGGGGGAGCAGAACGAGCAGTTCTTC.

The chain carries TRBV5-5 and TRBJ2-5, with D tentatively TRBD2 (7 bases). This CDR3 comprises 16 residues. Deletions cut 3 bases from V and 7 bases from J, with 22 bases between. CDR1 SGHKS and CDR2 YYEKEE come from the germline V gene (reference sequence). The CDR3, as DNA: TGTGCCAGCAGCTCTCGGGCCACAGGGAGGGGGGGGACCCAGTACTTC. It specifies CASSSRATGRGGTQYF.

The table lists this clonotype with many counts. The chain is built from TRBV7-2 and TRBJ1-5; 7 nucleotides match TRBD1. Germline CDR1 and CDR2: SGHTA and FQGNSA. V dropped 3 bases and J dropped 7; count of bases not matched to a gene: 9. The CDR3 covers 15 residues. CDR3 DNA sequence: TGTGCCAGCAGCTTGGGGCCAGGGGGGTTCCAGCCCCAGCATTTT. It translates to CASSLGPGGFQPQHF.

This clonotype was observed many times. In DNA, the CDR3 is TGCGCCAGCAGCTGGGGGGGAAGGGGCAGGAGTGAAAAACTGTTTTTT. Translation: CASSWGGRGRSEKLFF. The chain joins TRBV5-1 to TRBJ1-4, with D perhaps TRBD1 (5 bases). The length of the CDR3 is 16 residues. Germline lookup yields CDR1 SGHRS and CDR2 YFSETQ. Between the trimmed V and J ends, which lost 3 bases and 7 bases, there was a span of 19 bases. The complete variable domain, with remaining parts taken from reference TRBV5-1 and TRBJ1-4, reads KAGVTQTPRYLIKTRGQQVTLSCSPISGHRSVSWYQQTPGQGLQFLFEYFSETQRNKGNFPGRFSGRQFSNSRSEMNVSTLELGDSALYLCASSWGGRGRSEKLFFGSGTQLSVL.

This clonotype was recorded at least ten times. The V gene is TRBV20-1, the J gene TRBJ2-4; no firm D call. CDR3 length equals 13 residues. Germline V gives CDR1 DFQATT, CDR2 SNEGSKA (reference sequence). The V and J ends lost 5 bases and 1 base respectively, with 9 bases between them. CDR3 sequence (DNA): TGCAGTGCTGGGATCGTGGCCAAAAACATTCAGTACTTC. This sequence encodes CSAGIVAKNIQYF.

This clonotype came up a few times. The chain has TRBV28 and TRBJ2-5, with 7 bases matching TRBD1. Germline CDR1 is MDHEN and CDR2 is SYDVKM. CDR3 length: 17 residues. V lost 1 base and J lost 2; bases outside the gene matches: 10. The CDR3 DNA is TGTGCCAGCAGTTTATTGGGACAGAAGACTTGGCAAGAGACCCAGTACTTC. Amino acids: CASSLLGQKTWQETQYF.

The chain joins TRBV2 to TRBJ2-1, with 7 bases matching TRBD1. Losses at the gene ends were 6 bases for V and 12 bases for J; bases not matched to a gene: 17. Germline values: CDR1 SNHLY, CDR2 FYNNEI. This CDR3 has 15 amino acids. The CDR3 DNA follows: TGTGCCAGCAGGGTGGACAGGAATTCCTACAGTGGGCAGTTCTTC. It codes for CASRVDRNSYSGQFF.

V usage is TRBV28 and J usage is TRBJ1-6; 7 nucleotides agree with TRBD1. The CDR3 loop spans 14 amino acids. Germline trimming cut 6 bases from V and 3 bases from J; bases unmatched to any gene: 2. The germline gives CDR1 MDHEN, CDR2 SYDVKM. The CDR3: CASRDRVYNSPLHF. CDR3 DNA sequence: TGTGCCAGCAGAGACAGGGTCTATAATTCACCCCTCCACTTT.

This clonotype was observed a handful of times. The chain combines TRBV28 with TRBJ2-2; D is possibly TRBD1 (5 bases). V was pared by 6 bases and J by 0 bases, with 14 bases between. Germline lookup yields CDR1 MDHEN and CDR2 SYDVKM. This CDR3 is 16 amino acids long. The CDR3: CASRPVGASNTGELFF. As DNA, the CDR3 is TGTGCCAGCAGGCCAGTAGGGGCCTCGAACACCGGGGAGCTGTTTTTT.

This clonotype was counted ten times or more. CDR3 bases: TGTGCCAGCAGCTGGACTAGAGGGTCGAATGAGCAGTTCTTC. Translating gives CASSWTRGSNEQFF. V is TRBV11-2 and J is TRBJ2-1, with 7 bases matching TRBD2. V shed 4 bases, J shed 7 bases, and the junction held 7 bases outside the gene matches. The length of the CDR3 is 14 residues. CDR1 is SGHAT, CDR2 FQNNGV, per germline.

A remark on this clonotype: Being one base from a much bigger clone, this may be a read error. The rearrangement uses TRBV9 and TRBJ1-4, with TRBD1 matching over 7 bases. V lost 7 bases and J lost 3; bases outside the gene matches: 9. The CDR3 consists of 15 residues. Germline CDR1 SGDLS, CDR2 YYNGEE. The CDR3 sequence: CASGPDRAANEKLFF. In DNA form, the CDR3 reads TGTGCCAGCGGCCCCGACAGGGCGGCTAATGAAAAACTGTTTTTT.

This clonotype has just one count. A much bigger clone sits one base away, suggesting this may be a read error. This chain uses TRBV5-1 with TRBJ2-5, with D unclear. The CDR3 is made up of 15 amino acids. The germline V and J ends were trimmed by 2 bases and 4 bases, with 15 bases remaining between them. Germline V gene data show CDR1 as SGHRS and CDR2 as YFSETQ. The CDR3 loop is CASSLGITWGETQYF. Here the CDR3 DNA reads TGCGCCAGCAGCTTAGGGATAACTTGGGGAGAGACCCAGTACTTC.